The following is a TCR beta chain sequence with its context. Its target is not known. The entry originates in a study of shared clonotypes between healthy human individuals. Study conclusions and caveats: Blood was the only sampled material, and tissue repertoires likely differ.

CDR1 and CDR2 from the germline V gene are SGHVS and FQNEAQ. Trimming took 5 bases from V and 0 from J, leaving 17 bases between them. The CDR3 consists of 18 residues. Only in-frame clones appear in the TCRdb table, and some are missing; sequencing was by immunoSEQ multiplex PCR. The sample yields millions of clones, approximately 93% seen once. The chain combines TRBV7-8 with TRBJ2-6; maybe TRBD1 (6 bases). This sequence was found in a man between 18 and 29 years old in good health. Some clones in this sample may be carry-over from other donors' samples. The specimen was naive CD4+ T cells from PBMCs. As to subset: CD45RA+ positively selected. The CDR3 nucleotides are TGTGCCAGCAGCGCCCCCAGGGGTTTAGACTCTGGGGCCAACGTCCTGACTTTC. It translates to CASSAPRGLDSGANVLTF.